This T cell receptor (beta chain) was obtained from a study of T cell responses to AZD1222 COVID-19 vaccine. Turning to the study itself: Investigators merged groups given second doses at roughly 4 or roughly 12 weeks. Study observations and caveats: Spike-wide coverage was observed for vaccine-associated CD4 TCRs, with dominant responses at 160-218 and 743-854. Seropositive at baseline were only 5 to 7 AZD1222 recipients. Most donors were white British, females outnumbered males, and clonal diversity was possibly underestimated.

Points on this clone: Its matching antigen is unknown.

The CDR3 has 12 amino acids. Trimming removed 5 bases from V and 7 bases from J, with 12 bases in between. Germline assignment: CDR1 MGHDK and CDR2 SYGVNS. Method: immunoSEQ multiplex PCR; TCRdb's copy keeps in-frame clones and lacks some. The data show 95,000 to 150,000 clones, around 89% seen once. The V and J genes are TRBV25-1 and TRBJ2-7; D perhaps matches TRBD2 (6 bases). This receptor was identified in an adult in good health. The sequencing here drew on peripheral blood, taken on day 0 of AZD1222 vaccination. As DNA, the CDR3 is TGTGCCAGCAGTCGCGGGGTGAGGGAGCAGTACTTC. Protein product: CASSRGVREQYF.